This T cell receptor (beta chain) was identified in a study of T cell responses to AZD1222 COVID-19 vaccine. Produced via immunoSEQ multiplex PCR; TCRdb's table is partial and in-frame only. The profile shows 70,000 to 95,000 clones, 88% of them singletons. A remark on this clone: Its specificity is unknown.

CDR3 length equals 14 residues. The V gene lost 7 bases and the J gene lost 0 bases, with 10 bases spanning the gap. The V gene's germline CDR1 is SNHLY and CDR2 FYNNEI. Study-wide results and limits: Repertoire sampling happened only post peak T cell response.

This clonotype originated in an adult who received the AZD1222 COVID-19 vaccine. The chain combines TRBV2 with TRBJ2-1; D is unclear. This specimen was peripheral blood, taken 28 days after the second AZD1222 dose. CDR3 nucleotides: TGTGCCAGCACCGGACCTAGCTCCTACAATGAGCAGTTCTTC. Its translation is CASTGPSSYNEQFF.